Below are 17 T cell receptor beta chains sequenced from a single sample in a study of blood T cell repertoires in COVID-19. TCRdb's copy holds only in-frame clones and misses some; the assay was immunoSEQ multiplex PCR. The sample has 300,000 to 400,000 clones, approximately 89% seen once; the top ten hold 2.3%. The specimen was peripheral blood. The receptors were sampled from a woman between 55 and 75 years old with COVID-19, enrolled during active disease.

The count of this clone is one. V gene TRBV7-9 combines with J gene TRBJ2-3; D is unclear. CDR3 length equals 11 residues. V dropped 5 bases and J dropped 6 bases, with 6 bases sitting between them. Germline-derived CDR1 and CDR2 are SEHNR and FQNEAQ (reference sequence). The CDR3 spells CASSHGDTQYF. The DNA of the CDR3 is TGTGCCAGCAGCCACGGGGATACGCAGTATTTT.

V is TRBV30 and J is TRBJ1-3; TRBD1 agrees at 7 bases. The CDR3 sequence is 17 residues long. Trimming cost V 0 bases and J 3 bases; bases outside gene matches: 11. Germline V lookup: CDR1 GTSNPN, CDR2 SVGIG (reference sequence). The CDR3 DNA reads as TGTGCCTGGAGTGTATGGGCCGGGGCAGGGGGTGGAAACACCATATATTTT. This sequence encodes CAWSVWAGAGGGNTIYF.

V usage is TRBV28 and J usage is TRBJ2-2, with 7 bases identical to TRBD1. Germline-derived CDR1 and CDR2 are MDHEN and SYDVKM. The J segment lost 4 bases and the V segment lost 6 bases, leaving 8 bases of the junction unmatched. The CDR3 sequence is 15 residues long. The CDR3 reads CASRVPDRVTGELFF. CDR3 nucleotides: TGTGCCAGCAGAGTCCCCGACAGGGTCACCGGGGAGCTGTTTTTT.

There are a few counts of this clone. The CDR3 nucleotides read TGCGCCAGCAGCCGTGACAGGGTGGATGATTATGGCTACACCTTC. This codes for CASSRDRVDDYGYTF. This chain connects TRBV5-1 to TRBJ1-2; 7 bases line up with TRBD1. Germline loops: CDR1 SGHRS, CDR2 YFSETQ. V shed 4 bases, J shed 5 bases, and the junction held 11 bases outside the gene matches. CDR3 length equals 15 residues.

This clone turned up a few times. J is TRBJ1-3 and V is TRBV6-6; 7 bases map to TRBD1. The germline gives CDR1 MNHNY, CDR2 SVGAGI (reference sequence). V lost 5 bases, J lost 0 bases, and 10 bases stayed unmatched. This CDR3 has 17 residues. CDR3 sequence reads: CASSLQGKGASGNTIYF. The CDR3 nucleotides are TGTGCCAGCAGTCTACAGGGGAAGGGAGCCTCTGGAAACACCATATATTTT.

In DNA, the CDR3 is TGTGCCAGCAGCGTAGGATGGGAGAGAACTGAAGCTTTCTTT. Encoded protein: CASSVGWERTEAFF. This sequence joins TRBV9 and TRBJ1-1; D ambiguous. This CDR3 is 14 amino acids long. CDR1 and CDR2 (germline): SGDLS, YYNGEE. V was pared by 0 bases and J by 5 bases, with 11 bases between.

V gene TRBV5-1 combines with J gene TRBJ2-3; tentatively, D is TRBD2 (5 bases). Per germline, CDR1 SGHRS and CDR2 YFSETQ. The CDR3 consists of 16 residues. Trimming removed 3 bases at V and 1 base at J, with 15 bases between. For the CDR3, the DNA is TGCGCCAGCAGCTCCTCCTCTTACGGGGGCACAGATACGCAGTATTTT. It is translated as CASSSSSYGGTDTQYF.

V usage is TRBV2 and J usage is TRBJ1-1; 7 bases are a match to TRBD1. The CDR3 spans 15 residues. Germline-derived CDR1 and CDR2 are SNHLY and FYNNEI. Germline trimming cut 4 bases from V and 0 bases from J; bases unmatched to any gene: 5. This CDR3 is CASSGTGTVNTEAFF. The CDR3 DNA follows: TGTGCCAGCAGTGGTACCGGGACAGTGAACACTGAAGCTTTCTTT.

The chain carries TRBV12-3 or TRBV12-4 and TRBJ2-5, with D maybe TRBD1 (6 bases). CDR3 length equals 13 residues. V was pared by 6 bases and J by 2 bases, with 10 bases between. The CDR3 bases are TGTGCCAGCAGGTACGACAGGCAAGAGACCCAGTACTTC. Translated, it gives CASRYDRQETQYF.

The V gene is TRBV10-3, the J gene TRBJ1-2, with a tentative D call TRBD1 (6 bases). Trimming cost V 3 bases and J 7 bases, with 15 bases left between them. The CDR3 sequence is 14 residues long. Looked up from germline, CDR1 is ENHRY and CDR2 is SYGVKD. The CDR3 DNA reads TGTGCCATCAGTGACCAGGGGAATAGGGGTGGCTACACCTTC. Translated, it gives CAISDQGNRGGYTF.

The J gene is TRBJ1-5, the V gene TRBV3-1 (or the pseudogene TRBV3-2); D remains ambiguous. V was shortened by 1 base and J by 0 bases, with 7 bases between the two germline ends. Per germline, CDR1 LGHDT and CDR2 YNNKEL (reference sequence). The CDR3 contains 15 residues. The CDR3 reads CASSQGAYSNQPQHF. The CDR3 DNA is TGTGCCAGCAGCCAAGGGGCTTATAGCAATCAGCCCCAGCATTTT.

The rearrangement links TRBV10-3 to TRBJ2-5; D possibly corresponds to TRBD1 (5 bases). The germline gives CDR1 ENHRY, CDR2 SYGVKD. V dropped 10 bases and J dropped 4 bases, with 19 bases sitting between them. The CDR3 length is 14 residues. CDR3 sequence reads: CATVLGAAGETQYF. In DNA form, the CDR3 reads TGTGCCACGGTCCTAGGGGCAGCTGGAGAGACCCAGTACTTC.

V is TRBV18 and J is TRBJ1-1; 8 nucleotides match TRBD1. There are 13 residues in the CDR3. Looked up from germline, CDR1 is KGHSH and CDR2 is LQKENI. The V segment lost 8 bases and the J segment 0 bases; nucleotides outside the gene matches: 2. The CDR3 DNA is TGTGCCAGCAGGACAGGGTTGAACACTGAAGCTTTCTTT. Protein: CASRTGLNTEAFF.

This chain connects TRBV6-5 to TRBJ1-2; no reliable D call. The V gene lost 2 bases and the J gene lost 1 base, with 5 bases spanning the gap. There are 13 residues in the CDR3. Per germline, CDR1 MNHEY and CDR2 SVGAGI. CDR3 residues: CASSYEDNYGYTF. The CDR3 coding sequence is TGTGCCAGCAGTTACGAGGATAACTATGGCTACACCTTC.

The CDR3 DNA reads TGCAGCGGCCAAGAGGCGGCGGCCTATGGCTACACCTTC. The encoded protein is CSGQEAAAYGYTF. The genes are TRBV29-1 and TRBJ1-2; D is undetermined. CDR3 length equals 13 residues. V lost 7 bases, J lost 4 bases, and 16 bases lay in between. From germline, CDR1 is SQVTM and CDR2 ANQGSEA.

As for this clone: It is unclear where the CDR3 begins or ends on the DNA, so no DNA is shown, and the CDR3 is as TCRdb lists it. The chain carries TRBV5-6 and TRBJ2-5; TRBD1 reflects the table's D call only, with no check against the DNA. From germline, CDR1 is SGHDT and CDR2 YYEEEE. The CDR3 length equals 14 residues, ends included. This CDR3 is CASILAGVLETQYF.

This clone was counted only a few times. V gene TRBV3-1 (or the pseudogene TRBV3-2) combines with J gene TRBJ2-7, with D possibly matching TRBD2 (7 bases). The germline V gene encodes CDR1 LGHDT and CDR2 YNNKEL (reference sequence). This CDR3 is 14 amino acids long. V was clipped by 6 bases and J by 7 bases, with 19 bases between them. The CDR3, as DNA: TGTGCCAGCAGTCCCCCGGGGGGCTCGAGGGAGCAGTACTTC. Protein sequence: CASSPPGGSREQYF.